A single sample gave rise to the 23 T cell receptor beta chains below, sequenced in a study of glioma-infiltrating T cells. Amplification of TCR alpha and beta CDR3 regions from RNA used iRepertoire nested multiplex PCR. TCRdb processed the multiplex PCR reads anew with MiXCR; each CDR3 protein has one entry. The sample includes 150,000 to 200,000 distinct CDR3 sequences, around 40% seen only once; the top ten take around 4.9%. Sequenced input: glioma tissue, nonneoplastic brain tissue, or PBMCs (not recorded which). These receptors originate from a human donor with low-grade glioma or glioblastoma, undergoing nonglioma brain surgery, or in good health (not recorded which).

The CDR3 region is CASSRSSRLAVYEQYF. CDR3 nucleotide sequence: TGTGCCAGCAGCCGATCCTCGAGACTAGCGGTCTACGAGCAGTACTTC. The chain uses TRBV28 and TRBJ2-7; 9 bases are a match to TRBD2. The germline V gene encodes CDR1 MDHEN and CDR2 SYDVKM. CDR3 length: 16 amino acids. V dropped 6 bases and J dropped 3; count of bases not matched to a gene: 12.

Ten or more counts support this clonotype. The genes are TRBV28 and TRBJ2-7, with 9 bases lining up with TRBD2. The germline V gene has CDR1 MDHEN and CDR2 SYDVKM. CDR3 length: 15 residues. The trim removed 5 bases at V and 3 bases at J, leaving 8 bases unmatched. The CDR3 spells CASSPSLAGVYEQYF. The CDR3 nucleotides are TGTGCCAGCAGTCCATCTTTAGCGGGGGTCTACGAGCAGTACTTC.

Note on this clonotype: Being one base from a much bigger clone, this may be a read error. The V gene is TRBV2, the J gene TRBJ1-2; D remains ambiguous. The CDR3 totals 13 residues. V lost 9 bases, J lost 1 base, and 12 bases lay in between. Germline CDR1 SNHLY, CDR2 FYNNEI. The DNA for the CDR3 is TGTGCCAGAAGCGAACAGAGTAACTATGGCTACACCTTC. This translates into CARSEQSNYGYTF.

This chain connects TRBV20-1 to TRBJ2-1, with D unclear. The CDR3 is 13 residues long. In germline, CDR1 is DFQATT, CDR2 SNEGSKA (reference sequence). The V end lost 6 bases, the J end lost 5 bases, and 14 bases lay between the germline ends. The CDR3 loop is CSANGQLDNEQFF. The CDR3 DNA reads as TGCAGTGCAAACGGGCAGCTCGACAATGAGCAGTTCTTC.

For this clonotype: A much larger clone lies a single base off, so this may be a read error. V is TRBV28 and J is TRBJ2-7; D is perhaps TRBD2 (5 bases). V lost 5 bases and J lost 6, with 14 bases in between. Germline CDR1 is MDHEN and CDR2 is SYDVKM. This CDR3 spans 13 amino acids. CDR3 region: CASSEVQAAEQYF. The CDR3 DNA is TGTGCCAGCAGTGAGGTCCAAGCGGCCGAGCAGTACTTC.

This chain links TRBV7-2 with TRBJ2-7, with D unresolved. The germline CDR1 and CDR2 sequences are SGHTA and FQGNSA. V was cut by 6 bases and J by 4 bases, with 10 bases left in between. The CDR3 is 12 residues long. The CDR3 region has the DNA TGTGCCAGCAGTGACTCGCGTTACGAGCAGTACTTC. Protein: CASSDSRYEQYF.

This clonotype showed up many times. J is TRBJ1-4 and V is TRBV28; D is ambiguous. Deletions cut 7 bases from V and 0 bases from J, with 3 bases between. Germline assignment: CDR1 MDHEN and CDR2 SYDVKM. This CDR3 is 12 amino acids long. As DNA, the CDR3 is TGTGCCAGCACTGCAACTAATGAAAAACTGTTTTTT. Its protein product is CASTATNEKLFF.

Remarks on this clonotype: This could be a read error, since a much larger clone is one nucleotide away. This chain uses TRBV7-3 with TRBJ2-5, with TRBD1 as a possible D gene (6 bases). The CDR3 is made up of 13 amino acids. Germline values: CDR1 SGHTA, CDR2 FQGTGA. V lost 8 bases to trimming and J lost 2 bases, with 12 bases between them. Here the CDR3 DNA reads TGTGCCAGCGGCGCAGGACAGCAAGAGACCCAGTACTTC. Protein sequence: CASGAGQQETQYF.

As regards this clonotype: With a much larger clone just one base away, this may be a read error. The chain couples TRBV7-6 to TRBJ1-2; D is unclear. Germline V lookup: CDR1 SGHVS, CDR2 FNYEAQ. V was clipped by 6 bases and J by 5 bases, with 7 bases between them. The CDR3 sequence is 11 residues long. The CDR3: CASRDRYGYTF. The CDR3 bases are TGTGCCAGCAGGGATCGGTATGGCTACACCTTC.

A word on this clonotype: Given a much more abundant clone one base away, this may be a read error. The genes are TRBV2 and TRBJ1-6; tentatively, D is TRBD1 (6 bases). The V gene's germline CDR1 is SNHLY and CDR2 FYNNEI. The length of the CDR3 is 15 residues. CDR3 sequence (DNA): TGTTCCAGCAGCGTTGGACAGCCATATAATTCACCCCTCCACTTT. Translated: CSSSVGQPYNSPLHF.

This chain connects TRBV5-1 to TRBJ2-1; no clear D gene. This CDR3 comprises 13 residues. Deletions cut 4 bases from V and 8 bases from J, with 13 bases between. In germline, CDR1 is SGHRS, CDR2 YFSETQ. Written as DNA, the CDR3 is TGCGCCAGCAGCAGTGGTTCGGGCGATGAGCAGTTCTTC. Residues: CASSSGSGDEQFF.

The chain combines TRBV19 with TRBJ1-5; possibly TRBD1 for D (5 bases). The CDR3 length is 15 residues. Germline V gives CDR1 LNHDA, CDR2 SQIVND (reference sequence). V was cut by 7 bases and J by 1 base, with 14 bases left in between. CDR3: CASTRTRGSNQPQHF. DNA for the CDR3: TGTGCCAGTACTCGCACAAGGGGCAGCAATCAGCCCCAGCATTTT.

This clonotype was found many times. This chain connects TRBV28 to TRBJ1-1; D remains ambiguous. The CDR3 covers 12 residues. The germline V and J ends were trimmed by 5 bases and 0 bases, with 4 bases remaining between them. Germline V CDR1 and CDR2: MDHEN, SYDVKM. The CDR3 bases are TGTGCCAGCAGTCAACTGAACACTGAAGCTTTCTTT. It codes for CASSQLNTEAFF.

On this clonotype itself: At one end the junction does not follow the germline gene, possibly because of a read error. The chain is built from TRBV2 and TRBJ2-1; D gene ambiguous. The CDR3 is made up of 15 amino acids. Germline assignment: CDR1 SNHLY and CDR2 FYNNEI. The CDR3 sequence: CASSYSLLSHNEQFF. Here the CDR3 DNA reads TGTGCCAGCAGTTACTCCCTCCTCTCCCACAATGAGCAGTTCTTC.

This clonotype was counted once. With a much larger clone just one base away, this may be a read error. V and J are TRBV28 and TRBJ1-1; tentatively, D is TRBD1 (5 bases). The CDR3 consists of 17 residues. CDR1 and CDR2 from the germline V gene are MDHEN and SYDVKM. CDR3: CASSLGYRSGRNTEASF. The CDR3 coding sequence is TGTGCCAGCAGTTTAGGGTATCGTTCGGGGCGGAACACTGAAGCTTCCTTT.

The chain couples TRBV12-3 or TRBV12-4 to TRBJ1-2; D gene ambiguous. CDR3 size: 13 residues. Trimming removed 4 bases from V and 3 bases from J, with 9 bases in between. This CDR3 is CASSSGNDYGYTF. CDR3 in DNA: TGTGCCAGCAGTTCCGGGAATGACTATGGCTACACCTTC.

This clonotype appeared many times. This chain uses TRBV5-1 with TRBJ2-2, with D unclear. The germline V gene has CDR1 SGHRS and CDR2 YFSETQ. The V end was cut by 2 bases, the J end by 6 bases, with 8 bases between. There are 13 residues in the CDR3. CDR3 residues: CASSFMTAGELFF. Written as DNA, the CDR3 is TGCGCCAGCAGCTTTATGACGGCCGGGGAGCTGTTTTTT.

Regarding this clonotype: This may be a read error: a much more frequent sequence differs by one nucleotide. The chain joins TRBV28 to TRBJ2-7, with D tentatively TRBD1 (6 bases). The CDR3 contains 15 residues. CDR1 and CDR2 (germline): MDHEN, SYDVKM. CDR3 sequence: CARSFHWDTTYEQYF. In DNA form, the CDR3 reads TGTGCCCGCAGTTTCCATTGGGACACCACCTACGAGCAGTACTTC.

The chain is built from TRBV14 and TRBJ1-5; D not resolved. The CDR3 loop spans 12 amino acids. V lost 5 bases and J lost 4, with 6 bases in between. Germline CDR1 is SGHDN and CDR2 is FVKESK. The CDR3, as DNA: TGTGCCAGCAGCTCCAAAAATCAGCCCCAGCATTTT. This encodes CASSSKNQPQHF. Full variable domain (rest looked up from reference TRBV14 and TRBJ1-5): EAGVTQFPSHSVIEKGQTVTLRCDPISGHDNLYWYRRVMGKEIKFLLHFVKESKQDESGMPNNRFLAERTGGTYSTLKVQPAELEDSGVYFCASSSKNQPQHFGDGTRLSIL.

This clonotype was counted at least ten times. This chain joins TRBV4-1 and TRBJ2-3; no clear D gene. Per germline, CDR1 MGHRA and CDR2 YSYEKL. The length of the CDR3 is 14 residues. The ends were cut back, 3 bases at V and 2 bases at J, with 9 bases in the middle. CDR3 DNA: TGCGCCAGCAGCCAGGTCGCCACCACAGATACGCAGTATTTT. It codes for CASSQVATTDTQYF.

The count of this clonotype is one. A read error may account for a junction end that differs from germline. The V and J genes are TRBV20-1 and TRBJ2-7; TRBD1 matches 8 bases. The CDR3 has 16 amino acids. Germline values: CDR1 DFQATT, CDR2 SNEGSKA (reference sequence). The CDR3 DNA reads TGCAGTGCTAGAGACCAGGGACAGGCGCTCTTCTACGAGCGGTACTTC. Translating gives CSARDQGQALFYERYF.

This clonotype was seen a handful of times. It may be a read error: a sequence one base away is much more abundant. This chain joins TRBV28 and TRBJ2-5; 9 positions match TRBD2. This CDR3 spans 16 amino acids. From germline, CDR1 is MDHEN and CDR2 SYDVKM. The CDR3 here is CASSYNKREEAETKYF. CDR3 coding DNA: TGTGCCAGCAGTTACAATAAGCGGGAGGAGGCTGAGACCAAGTACTTC. The full variable domain, rest sourced from reference TRBV28 and TRBJ2-5, is DVKVTQSSRYLVKRTGEKVFLECVQDMDHENMFWYRQDPGLGLRLIYFSYDVKMKEKGDIPEGYSVSREKKERFSLILESASTNQTSMYLCASSYNKREEAETKYFGPGTRLLVL.

J is TRBJ2-1 and V is TRBV29-1; no clear D gene. V was shortened by 4 bases and J by 11 bases, with 9 bases between the two germline ends. The germline V gene has CDR1 SQVTM and CDR2 ANQGSEA. This CDR3 has 10 residues. This CDR3 is CSVANGKQFF. Written as DNA, the CDR3 is TGCAGCGTTGCCAATGGCAAGCAGTTCTTC.